This T cell receptor beta chain was retrieved from a study of blood T cell repertoires in COVID-19. V lost 3 bases to trimming and J lost 8 bases, with 14 bases between them. Germline V gene data show CDR1 as SGHRS and CDR2 as YFSETQ. CDR3 length: 13 amino acids. Sequencing was performed with immunoSEQ multiplex PCR; in TCRdb, only in-frame clones are kept and a portion is missing. The sample gives hundreds of thousands of clones, 90% of which show up once; approximately 4.3% is in the top ten. The J gene is TRBJ1-2, the V gene TRBV5-1; D uncertain. This clonotype originated in a woman between 18 and 29 years old with acute COVID-19. The specimen was PBMCs or T cells enriched from blood (not recorded which). CDR3 protein: CASSSLAGSGYTF. The CDR3, as DNA: TGCGCCAGCAGCTCCTTAGCCGGCTCCGGCTACACCTTC.